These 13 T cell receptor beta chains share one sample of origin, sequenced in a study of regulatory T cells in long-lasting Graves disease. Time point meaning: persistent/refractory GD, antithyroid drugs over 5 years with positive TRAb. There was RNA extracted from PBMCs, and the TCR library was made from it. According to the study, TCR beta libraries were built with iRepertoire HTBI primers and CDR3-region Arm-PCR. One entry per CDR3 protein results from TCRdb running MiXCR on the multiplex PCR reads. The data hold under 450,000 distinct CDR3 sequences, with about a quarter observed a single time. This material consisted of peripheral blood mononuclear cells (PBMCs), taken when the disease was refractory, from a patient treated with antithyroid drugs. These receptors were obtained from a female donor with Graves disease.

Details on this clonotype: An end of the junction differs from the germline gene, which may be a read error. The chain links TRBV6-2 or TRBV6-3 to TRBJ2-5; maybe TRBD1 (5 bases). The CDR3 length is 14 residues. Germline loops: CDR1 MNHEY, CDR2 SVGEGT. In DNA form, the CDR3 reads TGTGTCAGCAGTTACCCGGACACCGCAGAGACCCAGTACTTC. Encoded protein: CVSSYPDTAETQYF.

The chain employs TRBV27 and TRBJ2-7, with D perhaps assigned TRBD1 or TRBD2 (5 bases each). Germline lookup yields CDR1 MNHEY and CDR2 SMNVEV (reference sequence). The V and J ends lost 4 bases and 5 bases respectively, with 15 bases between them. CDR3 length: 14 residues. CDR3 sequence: CASSWTGALDEQYF. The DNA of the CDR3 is TGTGCCAGCAGTTGGACCGGGGCTTTAGACGAGCAGTACTTC.

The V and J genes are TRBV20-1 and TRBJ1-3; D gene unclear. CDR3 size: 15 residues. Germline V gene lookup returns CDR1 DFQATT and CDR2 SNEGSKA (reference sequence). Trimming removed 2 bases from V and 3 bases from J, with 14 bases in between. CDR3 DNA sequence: TGCAGTGCTAGAAAATTAATCGGGCGTGGAAACACCATATATTTT. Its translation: CSARKLIGRGNTIYF.

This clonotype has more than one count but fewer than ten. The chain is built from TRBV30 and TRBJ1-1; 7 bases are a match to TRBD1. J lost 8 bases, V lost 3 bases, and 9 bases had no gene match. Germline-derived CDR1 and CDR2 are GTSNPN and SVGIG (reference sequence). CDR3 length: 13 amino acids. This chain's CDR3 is CAWRYPGGAEAFF. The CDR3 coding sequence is TGTGCCTGGAGGTACCCAGGGGGGGCCGAAGCTTTCTTT.

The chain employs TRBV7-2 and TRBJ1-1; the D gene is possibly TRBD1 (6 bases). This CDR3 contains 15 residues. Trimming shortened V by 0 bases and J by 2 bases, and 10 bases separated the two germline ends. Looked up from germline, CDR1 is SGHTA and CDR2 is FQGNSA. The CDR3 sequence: CASSLARGRNTEAFF. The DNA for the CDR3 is TGTGCCAGCAGCTTAGCGCGGGGGCGAAACACTGAAGCTTTCTTT.

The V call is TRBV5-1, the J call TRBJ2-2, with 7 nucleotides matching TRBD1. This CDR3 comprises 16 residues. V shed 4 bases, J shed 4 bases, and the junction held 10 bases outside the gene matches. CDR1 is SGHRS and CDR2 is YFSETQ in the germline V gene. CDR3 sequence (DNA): TGCGCCAGCAGCAGTAGGGACAGCCTCAGCACCGGGGAGCTGTTTTTT. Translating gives CASSSRDSLSTGELFF.

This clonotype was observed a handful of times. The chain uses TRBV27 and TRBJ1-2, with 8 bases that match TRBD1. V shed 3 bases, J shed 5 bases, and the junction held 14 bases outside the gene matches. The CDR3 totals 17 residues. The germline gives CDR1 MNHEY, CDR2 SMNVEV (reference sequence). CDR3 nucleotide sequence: TGTGCCAGCAGTTTTGGTTCAGGGGGCGCTTCTCTTTATGGCTACACCTTC. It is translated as CASSFGSGGASLYGYTF.

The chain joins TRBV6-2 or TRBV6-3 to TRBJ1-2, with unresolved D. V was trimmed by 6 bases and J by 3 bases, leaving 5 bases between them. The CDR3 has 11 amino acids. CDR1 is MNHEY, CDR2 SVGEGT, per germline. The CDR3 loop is CASRQDYGYTF. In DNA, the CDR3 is TGTGCCAGCAGGCAGGACTATGGCTACACCTTC.

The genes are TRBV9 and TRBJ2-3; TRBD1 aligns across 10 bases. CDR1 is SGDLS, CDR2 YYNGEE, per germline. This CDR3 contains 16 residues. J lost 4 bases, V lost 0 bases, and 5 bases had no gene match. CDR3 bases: TGTGCCAGCAGCGTAGGGACAGGGGGAATGGCAGATACGCAGTATTTT. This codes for CASSVGTGGMADTQYF.

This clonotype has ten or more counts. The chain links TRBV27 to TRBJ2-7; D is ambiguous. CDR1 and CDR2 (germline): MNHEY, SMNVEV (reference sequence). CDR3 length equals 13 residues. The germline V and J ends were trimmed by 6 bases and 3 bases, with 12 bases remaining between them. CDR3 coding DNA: TGTGCCAGCAGGGACGTTAATGACTACGAGCAGTACTTC. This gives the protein CASRDVNDYEQYF.

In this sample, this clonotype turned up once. Here the CDR3 reads CASSESPGELFF. The CDR3 nucleotides are TGTGCCAGCAGTGAAAGCCCCGGGGAGCTGTTTTTT. V is TRBV2 and J is TRBJ2-2; D uncertain. Germline CDR1 SNHLY, CDR2 FYNNEI. Between the trimmed V and J ends, which lost 2 bases and 6 bases, there was a span of 4 bases. The CDR3 has 12 amino acids.

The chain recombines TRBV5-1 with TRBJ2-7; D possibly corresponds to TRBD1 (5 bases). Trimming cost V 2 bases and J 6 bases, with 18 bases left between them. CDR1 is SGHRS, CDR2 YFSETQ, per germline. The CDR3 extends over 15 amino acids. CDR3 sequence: CASSFRAGSGSEQYF. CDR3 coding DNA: TGCGCCAGCAGCTTCAGGGCAGGGTCGGGCTCCGAGCAGTACTTC.

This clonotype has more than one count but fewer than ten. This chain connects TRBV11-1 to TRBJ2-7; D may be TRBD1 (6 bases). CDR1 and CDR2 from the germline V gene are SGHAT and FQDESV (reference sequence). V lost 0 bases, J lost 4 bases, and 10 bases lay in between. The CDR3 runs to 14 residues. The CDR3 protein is CASSLAGQIYEQYF. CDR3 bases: TGTGCCAGCAGCTTAGCCGGACAGATATACGAGCAGTACTTC.